Listed below are T cell receptor beta chains from one sample, sequenced in a study of OX40 agonist ivuxolimab in advanced cancers. Sequencing used immunoSEQ multiplex PCR; TCRdb keeps in-frame clones, though not all of them. The sample records roughly 53,000 clones, approximately 80% being singletons. This sample comprised CD4+ or CD8+ T cells sorted from blood, obtained in a trial of the OX40 agonist ivuxolimab. These receptors came from an adult with an advanced solid tumor such as melanoma, head and neck, liver or kidney cancer. Both conserved end residues are trimmed from each CDR3.

TRBV6-1	TRBJ2-3	ASSEYGSGGGIDTQY
TRBV9	NA	ASSVGREKDYEQY
TRBV27	TRBJ1-2	ASSTRDGYT
TRBV10-3	TRBJ2-3	AISESSGTDTQY
TRBV4-1	TRBJ2-5	ASSQGWKGSETQY
TRBV25-1	TRBJ2-7	ASSLGLSEQY
TRBV7-2	TRBJ2-2	ASSLRQALTGELF
TRBV2	TRBJ1-5	ASSGEVGQPQH
TRBV19	TRBJ1-5	ASSIVLGGQPQH
TRBV10-1	TRBJ2-3	ASSGTGAATDTQY
TRBV7-3	TRBJ2-3	ASSRGLAGGPDTQY
TRBV28	TRBJ1-1	ASKNTEAF
TRBV9	TRBJ2-3	ASSVAASGSGTQY
TRBV7-8	TRBJ1-2	ASSISGQSGYT
TRBV6-6	TRBJ2-3	ASSNKQGRTDTQY
TRBV6-6	TRBJ2-3	ASSRQKASTDTQY
TRBV27	TRBJ1-6	ASSLRGGGLNSPLH
TRBV7-9	TRBJ1-2	ASSLTGQNYGYT
TRBV11-3	TRBJ2-5	ASSSTAGGGETQY
TRBV5-4	TRBJ2-2	ASSFLDGTGELF
TRBV7-2	TRBJ1-1	ASSRQETRTEAF
TRBV6-5	TRBJ2-5	ASSDTGGQETQY
TRBV2	TRBJ2-2	ASSWGLVGGELF
TRBV10-3	TRBJ1-2	AISEGGDKYGYT
TRBV5-4	TRBJ2-5	ASSGQTSGQETQY
TRBV2	TRBJ1-4	ASSPTATNEKLF
TRBV28	TRBJ1-1	ASRRTGLMNTEAF
TRBV5-4	TRBJ2-2	ASRRRVGGVGTGELF
TRBV18	TRBJ1-1	ASSPLGGGGNTEAF
TRBV4-2	TRBJ1-1	ASSAPALDMNTEAF
TRBV7-2	TRBJ2-3	ASSLTSGGALNTQY
TRBV6-1	TRBJ1-2	ATPGGNNYGYT
TRBV11-2	TRBJ2-2	ASAPDRDTGELF
TRBV7-6	TRBJ2-1	ASSLGLPTSGSRSYNEQF
TRBV9	TRBJ2-1	ASSVGGGLNEQF